This TCR beta chain was captured in a study of vaccination effects on CD4 cells after COVID-19. Study observations and caveats: There were few convalescent patients in the study and no early post-infection timepoints.

With respect to this clone: Its target is unknown.

Viral peptide pool expansion of antigen-specific CD4+ T cells preceded sequencing in the ViraFEST assay. Once cultured for nine to ten days, the cells underwent separation to obtain CD4+ T cells. Vaccination of participants consisted of two doses of either the BNT162b2 or mRNA-1273 vaccine. The vaccine recipients had no prior SARS-CoV-2 infection, with negative nucleocapsid antibodies. Clones were sequenced by immunoSEQ multiplex PCR, and TCRdb holds only the in-frame ones, with some missing. This table holds more than 35,000 clones, approximately 82% found once. This receptor was obtained from a human donor who received a COVID-19 vaccine. Some clones in this sample may be carry-over from other donors' samples. The material was CD4+ T cells from PBMCs cultured with HCoV-NL63 spike peptides, obtained after COVID-19 vaccination.

CDR3 protein: CASSERWKEETQYF. CDR3 in DNA: TGTGCCAGCAGTGAAAGGTGGAAAGAGGAGACCCAGTACTTC. This sequence joins TRBV6-1 and TRBJ2-5; D remains ambiguous. This CDR3 has 14 amino acids. Between the trimmed V and J ends, which lost 2 bases and 5 bases, there was a span of 12 bases. In germline, CDR1 is MNHNS, CDR2 SASEGT.